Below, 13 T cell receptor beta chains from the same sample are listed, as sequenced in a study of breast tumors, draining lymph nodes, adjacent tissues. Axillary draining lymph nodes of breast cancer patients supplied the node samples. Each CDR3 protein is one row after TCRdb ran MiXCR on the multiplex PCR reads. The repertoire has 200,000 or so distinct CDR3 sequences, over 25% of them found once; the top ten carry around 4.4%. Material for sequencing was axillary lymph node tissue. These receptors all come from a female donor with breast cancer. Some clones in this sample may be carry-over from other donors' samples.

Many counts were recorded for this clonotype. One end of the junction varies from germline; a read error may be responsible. CDR3 bases: TGTGCCAGTAGTATAGGTGGCAGACCGCTATTT. Protein product: CASSIGGRPLF. The gene calls are TRBV19 and TRBJ1-4; D gene ambiguous. The CDR3 spans 11 residues. Germline CDR1 is LNHDA and CDR2 is SQIVND (reference sequence).

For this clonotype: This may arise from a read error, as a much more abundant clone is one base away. The CDR3 loop is CASSVRDLAGELFF. CDR3 in DNA: TGCGCCAGCAGCGTGAGGGACCTCGCCGGGGAGCTGTTTTTT. The V call is TRBV5-1, the J call TRBJ2-2; D is tentatively TRBD1 or TRBD2 (5 bases each). This CDR3 has 14 residues. V lost 4 bases and J 6 bases, leaving 13 bases between the germline ends. Germline V gives CDR1 SGHRS, CDR2 YFSETQ.

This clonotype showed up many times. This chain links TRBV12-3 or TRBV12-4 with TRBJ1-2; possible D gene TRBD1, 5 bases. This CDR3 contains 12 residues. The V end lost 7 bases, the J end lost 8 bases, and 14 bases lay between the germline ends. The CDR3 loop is CASTLGGRGYTF. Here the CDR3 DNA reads TGTGCCAGCACCCTGGGGGGAAGAGGCTACACCTTC.

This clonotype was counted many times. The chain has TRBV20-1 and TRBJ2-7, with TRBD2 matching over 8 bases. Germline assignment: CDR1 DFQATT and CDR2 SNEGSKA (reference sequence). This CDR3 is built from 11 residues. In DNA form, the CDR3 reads TGCGGAGGTAGCGGGACGTACGAGCAGTACTTC. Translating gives CGGSGTYEQYF.

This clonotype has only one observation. This CDR3 is CASSETGTPGSYEQYF. The CDR3, as DNA: TGTGCCAGCAGTGAAACTGGCACCCCGGGCTCCTACGAGCAGTACTTC. The J gene is TRBJ2-7, the V gene TRBV2; D gene ambiguous. From germline, CDR1 is SNHLY and CDR2 FYNNEI. V was cut by 2 bases and J by 0 bases, with 14 bases left in between. CDR3 length equals 16 residues.

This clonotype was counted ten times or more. The CDR3 here is CASSPGGSTGANYGYTF. DNA of the CDR3: TGTGCCAGCAGTCCGGGGGGGAGTACAGGGGCCAACTATGGCTACACCTTC. This chain joins TRBV6-6 and TRBJ1-2; 7 bases line up with TRBD1. The germline CDR1 and CDR2 sequences are MNHNY and SVGAGI (reference sequence). Trimming took 5 bases from V and 2 from J; bases not matched to a gene: 14. There are 17 residues in the CDR3.

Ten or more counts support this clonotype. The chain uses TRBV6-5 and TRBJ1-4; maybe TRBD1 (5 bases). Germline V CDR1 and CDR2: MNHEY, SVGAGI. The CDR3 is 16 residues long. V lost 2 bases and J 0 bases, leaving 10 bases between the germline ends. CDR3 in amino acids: CASSYGGYATNEKLFF. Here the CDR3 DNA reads TGTGCCAGCAGTTACGGGGGTTACGCAACTAATGAAAAACTGTTTTTT.

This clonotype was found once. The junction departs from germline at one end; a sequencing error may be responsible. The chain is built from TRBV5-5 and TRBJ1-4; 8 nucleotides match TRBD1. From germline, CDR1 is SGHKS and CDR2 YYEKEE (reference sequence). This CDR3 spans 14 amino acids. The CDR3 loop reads CASSWTGPGEKLFF. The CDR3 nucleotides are TGCGCCAGCAGCTGGACAGGGCCAGGCGAAAAACTGTTTTTT.

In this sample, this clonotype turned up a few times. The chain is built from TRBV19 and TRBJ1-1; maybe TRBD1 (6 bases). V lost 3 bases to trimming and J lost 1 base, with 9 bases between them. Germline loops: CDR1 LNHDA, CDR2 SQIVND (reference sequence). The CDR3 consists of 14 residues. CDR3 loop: CASSMDSPNTEAFF. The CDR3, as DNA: TGTGCCAGTAGTATGGACAGCCCGAACACTGAAGCTTTCTTT.

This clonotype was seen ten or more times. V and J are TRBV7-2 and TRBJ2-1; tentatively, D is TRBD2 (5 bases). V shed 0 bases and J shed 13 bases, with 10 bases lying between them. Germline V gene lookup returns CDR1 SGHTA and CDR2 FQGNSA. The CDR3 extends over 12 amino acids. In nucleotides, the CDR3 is TGTGCCAGCAGCTTAGCCGAGGGATTCCAGTTCTTC. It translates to CASSLAEGFQFF.

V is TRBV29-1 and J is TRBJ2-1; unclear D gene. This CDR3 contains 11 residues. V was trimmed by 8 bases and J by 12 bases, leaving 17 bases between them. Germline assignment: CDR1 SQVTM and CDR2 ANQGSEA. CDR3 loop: CSLEPRQPQFF. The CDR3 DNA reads TGCAGCTTAGAACCGAGACAACCGCAGTTCTTC.

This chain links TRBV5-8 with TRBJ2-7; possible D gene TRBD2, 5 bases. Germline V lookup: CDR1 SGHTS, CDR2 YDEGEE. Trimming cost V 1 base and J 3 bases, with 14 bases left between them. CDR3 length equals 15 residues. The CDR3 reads CASSLPEAVCYEQYF. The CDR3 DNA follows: TGTGCCAGCAGCTTGCCGGAGGCGGTCTGCTACGAGCAGTACTTC.

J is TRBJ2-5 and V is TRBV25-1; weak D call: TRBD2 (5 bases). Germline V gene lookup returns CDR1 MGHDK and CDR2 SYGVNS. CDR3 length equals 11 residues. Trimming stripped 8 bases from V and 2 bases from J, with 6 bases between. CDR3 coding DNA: TGTGCCAGCGGAGGACAAGAGACCCAGTACTTC. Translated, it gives CASGGQETQYF.